This entry concerns a single T cell receptor (beta chain). What antigen it recognizes has not been identified. Base qualities are not at hand, and no much larger clone is one base apart. The record originates from a study of T cell responses to AZD1222 COVID-19 vaccine (dated by TCRdb to the early 2020s). With respect to the entire study: AZD1222 recipients whose second dose came at about 4 weeks and those whose second dose came at about 12 weeks were combined into one group, since spike-specific TCR depth and breadth did not differ between the two schedules. Trial participants were enrolled into age subgroups of 18-55, 56-69 and 70-plus years, which contained approximately 150, 28 and 58 TCR-sequenced participants, respectively. A total of 233 trial participants underwent TCR sequencing, of whom 200 to 220 received two doses of AZD1222 and some 25 received two doses of the MenACWY control vaccine. What the authors observed across the whole study: The vaccine-associated CD4 TCRs covered the entire spike protein, and the dominant responses fell in regions 160-218 and 743-854. Most participants were white British and females outnumbered males, and the authors suggested that clonal diversity may have been underestimated. Because no day 14 peak-response samples were available, repertoires were characterized only after the peak T cell response. A significant rise in spike-specific TCR breadth and depth was observed after two AZD1222 doses relative to day 0 and relative to MenACWY recipients. Conclusions about previously exposed vaccinees are limited because only six or seven AZD1222 recipients were SARS-CoV-2 seropositive at baseline. The 56-69-year group was small, and its depth increase did not reach significance, likely because of low power. Epitopes outside the regions mutated in the B.1.351 and B.1.1.7 variants were reportedly recognized by nearly half of the unique spike-specific TCRs.

The CDR3 regions of human TCRbeta chains were subjected to immunosequencing. The original methods were these. TCRs in the repertoires were matched against a reference library of SARS-CoV-2-specific TCRs that had been generated with the MIRA antigen-specificity platform. Breadth was defined as the fraction of unique TCRs that were SARS-CoV-2-associated. Depth was defined as the fraction of total T cells that were SARS-CoV-2-associated. Each spike-specific TCR was assigned to its reactive spike region and to a CD4 or CD8 class using the MIRA data. Log10-transformed breadth and depth values were compared by one-way ANOVA with Sidak's multiple comparisons tests. This is the immuneACCESS table as TCRdb keeps it, with only in-frame sequences that have V and J called. A part of the clones is gone; compared with another copy, unresolved V genes explain less than half, and the rest is unexplained. V, J and clone size are those of that table, while D and trimming were read from the DNA. The sample table holds about 150,000 clones, of which around 90% were seen once. The ten biggest clones cover 3.1% of the sample.

The sample's time point label is to be understood as: baseline before first vaccination. Vaccinee samples came from UK trials COV001 and COV002, including a single-blind randomized controlled phase 2/3 trial of AZD1222 (ChAdOx1 nCoV-19) in healthy adults. For TCRbeta chain sequencing, PBMC samples from trial participants were taken at day 0 and at day 28 after the second dose. The germline V gene provides CDR1 ENHRY and CDR2 SYGVKD. The CDR3 numbers 15 residues from cysteine through phenylalanine. The CDR3 DNA has 45 bases and is translated from base 1. Clipping removes 0 bases from V and 7 bases from J, with 5 as the unmatched junction base count.

The rearrangement joined TRBV10-3 to TRBJ2-1; a stretch of 8 junction bases matches TRBD2. The clonotype comes from an adult in good health. This specimen was peripheral blood, taken on day 0 of AZD1222 vaccination. Here is the DNA: TGTGCCATCAGTGAGTCAACGGCTAGCGGGAATGAGCAGTTCTTC. This yields the protein CAISESTASGNEQFF.